Listed here are 12 T cell receptor beta chains from one sample, sequenced in a study of T-cell reconstitution after alpha-beta-depleted transplantation in children. A TCRbeta library incorporating unique molecular identifiers was prepared. Using its own MiXCR run on the PCR reads, TCRdb lists one record per CDR3 protein. The sample includes roughly 420,000 distinct CDR3 sequences, around 15% of them seen just once. This specimen consisted of PBMCs, mostly from graft donor cells, obtained 360 days after TCRalphabeta/CD19-depleted stem cell transplant. The receptors were sampled from a boy in the first two years of life who had a stem cell transplant for Wiskott-Aldrich syndrome, so the T cells may come from the graft donor.

This clonotype has more than one count but fewer than ten. V and J are TRBV4-3 and TRBJ2-1; 8 positions agree with TRBD2. Germline V gives CDR1 LGHNA, CDR2 YSLEER. Trimming took 1 base from V and 5 from J; bases not matched to a gene: 7. This CDR3 spans 16 amino acids. The CDR3 DNA is TGCGCCAGCAGCCAAGTCGGCGGGAGGTCAGACAATGAGCAGTTCTTC. Protein product: CASSQVGGRSDNEQFF.

There are many counts of this clonotype. The chain recombines TRBV6-5 with TRBJ1-4, with D possibly TRBD1 on 6 matching bases. This CDR3 region has 16 residues. With 2 bases removed from V and 0 bases from J, the gap between germline ends came to 10 bases. The germline CDR1 and CDR2 sequences are MNHEY and SVGAGI. DNA of the CDR3: TGTGCCAGCAGTTACCCCACAGGGACAACTAATGAAAAACTGTTTTTT. It encodes CASSYPTGTTNEKLFF.

The table lists this clonotype with a few counts. This chain uses TRBV7-9 with TRBJ1-3; D gene uncertain. CDR1 and CDR2 from the germline V gene are SEHNR and FQNEAQ (reference sequence). V lost 2 bases and J 0 bases, leaving 8 bases between the germline ends. The CDR3 is made up of 15 amino acids. The CDR3 bases are TGTGCCAGCAGCTTAATCGGAAGCTCTGGAAACACCATATATTTT. Residues: CASSLIGSSGNTIYF.

This clonotype was observed a handful of times. J is TRBJ2-1 and V is TRBV5-1; 9 nucleotides match TRBD2. Germline V gene lookup returns CDR1 SGHRS and CDR2 YFSETQ. J was trimmed by 8 bases and V by 0 bases; bases with no gene match: 12. The CDR3 contains 17 residues. The CDR3 nucleotides are TGCGCCAGCAGCTTGGTAGGTAGCGGGAGTCTGTATGATGAGCAGTTCTTC. It encodes CASSLVGSGSLYDEQFF.

There are a few counts of this clonotype. The V gene is TRBV24-1, the J gene TRBJ2-7, with TRBD2 matching 10 bases. The CDR3 runs 15 residues. V trimming: 6 bases; J trimming: 4 bases; junction bases outside the gene matches: 8. Germline CDR1 KGHDR, CDR2 SFDVKD. DNA for the CDR3: TGTGCCACCAGTACCTGGGCTAGCGGGAGATACGAGCAGTACTTC. Protein sequence: CATSTWASGRYEQYF.

The genes are TRBV12-3 or TRBV12-4 and TRBJ1-1; the D is unclear. This CDR3 region has 14 residues. V was trimmed by 1 base and J by 1 base, leaving 7 bases between them. As DNA, the CDR3 is TGTGCCAGCAGTTTAGTCCTCAGGAACACTGAAGCTTTCTTT. Translated, it gives CASSLVLRNTEAFF.

V and J are TRBV7-7 and TRBJ2-1; 13 bases are a match to TRBD2. CDR3 length: 16 residues. V lost 1 base, J lost 9 bases, and 6 bases stayed unmatched. CDR1 and CDR2 (germline): SSHAT, FNYEAQ (reference sequence). Here the CDR3 reads CASSLGTSGRDSEQFF. CDR3 bases: TGTGCCAGCAGCTTAGGGACTAGCGGGAGAGACAGTGAGCAGTTCTTC.

The chain links TRBV29-1 to TRBJ1-5, with a tentative D call TRBD1 (5 bases). V was cut by 3 bases and J by 3 bases, with 6 bases left in between. This CDR3 spans 12 amino acids. Germline V gene data show CDR1 as SQVTM and CDR2 as ANQGSEA. CDR3 sequence (DNA): TGCAGCGTTGAGGGGGACAATCAGCCCCAGCATTTT. Translated: CSVEGDNQPQHF.

This clonotype was seen more than once but under ten times. The rearrangement uses TRBV4-3 and TRBJ2-7, with D possibly TRBD1 on 5 matching bases. CDR1 and CDR2 from the germline V gene are LGHNA and YSLEER. V shed 0 bases and J shed 12 bases, with 12 bases lying between them. The CDR3 runs 12 residues. The chain's CDR3 is CASSQDSGALYF. CDR3 nucleotides: TGCGCCAGCAGCCAAGATAGTGGGGCTTTGTACTTC.

This clonotype was counted only a few times. The genes are TRBV11-2 and TRBJ2-7; 7 nucleotides align to TRBD1. The CDR3 spans 16 residues. Trimming removed 1 base from V and 1 base from J; junction bases left unmatched: 7. CDR1 and CDR2 (germline): SGHAT, FQNNGV. Here the CDR3 reads CASSLGTGAMSYEQYF. In DNA form, the CDR3 reads TGTGCCAGCAGCTTAGGTACAGGGGCTATGTCCTACGAGCAGTACTTC.

The V call is TRBV6-2 or TRBV6-3, the J call TRBJ2-2; perhaps TRBD2 as D (6 bases). From germline, CDR1 is MNHEY and CDR2 SVGEGT. Trimming took off 7 bases at V and 5 bases at J, with 11 bases between the two ends. This CDR3 comprises 13 residues. The CDR3: CASTEGGTGELFF. Written as DNA, the CDR3 is TGTGCCAGCACCGAAGGAGGGACCGGGGAGCTGTTTTTT.

This clonotype has just a few counts. The V call is TRBV7-9, the J call TRBJ1-5; no definite D call. CDR1 and CDR2 from the germline V gene are SEHNR and FQNEAQ (reference sequence). The CDR3 consists of 12 residues. V gave up 8 bases and J gave up 5 bases, with 10 bases separating them. CDR3 DNA sequence: TGTGCCAGCGTCTTATCGTATCAGCCCCAGCATTTT. It translates to CASVLSYQPQHF.